This TCR beta chain derives from a study of shared clonotypes between healthy human individuals. Original analysis: In the immunoSEQ data, sequences were junction-only and lacked quality scores, so filtering differed. Only in-frame clones appear in the TCRdb table, and some are missing; sequencing was by immunoSEQ multiplex PCR. V and J calls and clone size are given by that table; D and trimming were obtained from the DNA. The sample holds a few million clones; over 85% are singletons and the top ten take around 0.4%. The length of the CDR3 is 14 residues. The V and J ends lost 7 bases and 5 bases respectively, with 17 bases between them. Germline CDR1 is SGHTA and CDR2 is FQGNSA. Of note for this clone: Its target is unknown.

General study results and limits: The study drew on few donors, limiting represented genetic and exposure-history diversity.

The TCR was taken from a man between 18 and 35 years old in good health. Some clones in this sample may be carry-over from other donors' samples. The chain combines TRBV7-2 with TRBJ1-2; weak D call: TRBD1 (5 bases). Sequencing was performed on naive CD4+ T cells from PBMCs. Subset defined: CD45RA+ positively selected. This CDR3 reads CASTRGNRIYGYTF. The DNA of the CDR3 is TGTGCCAGCACCCGTGGGAACAGGATATATGGCTACACCTTC. Drawing the rest from reference TRBV7-2 and TRBJ1-2, the complete variable domain is GAGVSQSPSNKVTEKGKDVELRCDPISGHTALYWYRQSLGQGLEFLIYFQGNSAPDKSGLPSDRFSAERTGGSVSTLTIQRTQQEDSAVYLCASTRGNRIYGYTFGSGTRLTVV.